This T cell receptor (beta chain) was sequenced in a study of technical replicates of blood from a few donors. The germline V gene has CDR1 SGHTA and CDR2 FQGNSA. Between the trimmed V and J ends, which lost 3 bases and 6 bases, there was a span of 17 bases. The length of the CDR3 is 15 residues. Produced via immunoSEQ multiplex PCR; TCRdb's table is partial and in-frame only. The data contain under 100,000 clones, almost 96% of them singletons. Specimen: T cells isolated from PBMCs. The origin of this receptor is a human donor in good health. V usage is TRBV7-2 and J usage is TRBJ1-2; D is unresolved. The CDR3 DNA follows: TGTGCCAGCAGCTTTGGGCCGCGCCGGGAAGATGGCTACACCTTC. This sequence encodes CASSFGPRREDGYTF.